The source of this TCR beta chain is a study of T cell clonotyping in hematopoietic cell transplantation (dated by TCRdb to the early 2020s). At the level of the whole study: In the study, 140 or so blood samples were gathered from roughly 33 consecutive transplant recipients and their related donors. Recruitment of patients ran from September 2015 to early 2017, and follow-up continued until late 2020 or until death.

Blood samples for TCR beta sequencing were given by related transplant donors. Using Nuclei Lysis Solution, genomic DNA was extracted from unfractionated peripheral blood mononuclear cells that were either fresh or cryopreserved. Overall study outcomes, separate from this receptor: Inverse Simpson Index values from donors and from recipients before transplant predicted broader TCR repertoire diversity after transplant. Just a small fraction of recipient repertoires overlapped with donor repertoires, and more than 95% appeared de novo at the given depth. After transplant, TCR diversity in recipients dropped, and pathologically expanded clonotypes increased progressively from day 30 to day 180. The sample size was limited, and CD4 and CD8 repertoire contributions could not be separated because cells were not sorted.

Germline trimming amounts to 3 bases on V and 0 bases on J, with 7 as the count of junction bases outside the gene matches. As encoded in the germline V gene, CDR1 is SGHDT while CDR2 is YYEEEE. Including the terminal cysteine and phenylalanine, the CDR3 comprises 18 residues. Solely the CDR3 DNA is kept, with 54 bases framed from the first base. TCR beta CDR3 regions were amplified from genomic DNA with the immunoSEQ assay, a bias-controlled multiplex PCR using V- and J-specific primers. A second PCR step added a proprietary barcode and Illumina adapter sequences to the CDR3 amplicons. CDR3 libraries were sequenced on an Illumina MiSeq instrument. In the source study's methods: Export and quality control were handled in immunoSEQ Analyzer 3.0, while downstream analyses relied on R Bioconductor and Immunarch. Repertoire metrics were calculated using only productive rearrangements within the normalized downsampled data set. In the normalized cohort, a clonotype counted as pathologically expanded if the clonotype was larger than 5 templates. Repertoire diversity was measured with the Inverse Simpson Index. To capture all clonotypes, the CMV-specificity analyses were run on the non-normalized data set. TCRdb retrieved this table from immuneACCESS and kept in-frame rearrangements only. Not all clones are present; in checked studies, unresolved V genes account for under half, and no reason is known for the remainder. V, J and clone size reflect that table, while D and trimming were determined from the DNA. Recorded for this sample are 35,000 to 50,000 clones; roughly 96% of them occurred a single time. The top ten hold approximately 0.9% of the sample.

Note on this clone: This receptor's antigen is unknown. Qualities for individual bases were not recorded, and no much larger clone is one base off.

The receptor was isolated from a man aged 25-45 years in good health. Some clones in this sample may be carry-over from other donors' samples. Sequenced material: peripheral blood mononuclear cells. The V and J genes are TRBV5-6 and TRBJ2-6; TRBD1 matches 9 bases in the middle. The sequence in DNA is TGTGCCAGCAGCTCTAGACAGGGGGGGCCCTCTGGGGCCAACGTCCTGACTTTC. Translated, this is CASSSRQGGPSGANVLTF.